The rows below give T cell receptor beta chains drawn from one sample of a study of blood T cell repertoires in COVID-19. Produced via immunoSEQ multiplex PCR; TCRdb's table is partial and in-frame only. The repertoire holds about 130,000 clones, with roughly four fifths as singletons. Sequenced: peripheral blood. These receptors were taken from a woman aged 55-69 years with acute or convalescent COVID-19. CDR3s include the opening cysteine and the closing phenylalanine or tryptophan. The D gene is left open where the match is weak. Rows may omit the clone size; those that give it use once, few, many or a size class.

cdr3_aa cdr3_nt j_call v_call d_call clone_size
CAWSVQAVVSLHF TGTGCCTGGAGTGTACAGGCTGTAGTTTCCCTCCACTTT TRBJ1-6 TRBV30 NA NA
CASSPKGGDGNTEAFF TGTGCCAGTAGTCCAAAGGGCGGGGACGGAAACACTGAAGCTTTCTTT TRBJ1-1 TRBV19 NA NA
CASSRDSVNSPLHF TGTGCCAGCAGCCGGGACAGCGTCAATTCACCCCTCCACTTT TRBJ1-6 TRBV11-2 TRBD1 NA
CASSPSSGGIYNEQFF TGCGCCAGCAGCCCCAGTAGCGGGGGGATCTACAATGAGCAGTTCTTC TRBJ2-1 TRBV4-1 TRBD2 NA
CASSDSGLAGSGELFF TGTGCCAGCAGTGACTCAGGTCTAGCCGGCTCCGGGGAGCTGTTTTTT TRBJ2-2 TRBV6-4 NA NA
CASSQGETGVYGYTF TGCGCCAGCAGCCAAGGGGAGACAGGGGTATATGGCTACACCTTC TRBJ1-2 TRBV4-1 TRBD1 few
CASSPSGLETQYF TGTGCCAGCAGCCCGTCGGGATTAGAGACCCAGTACTTC TRBJ2-5 TRBV3-1/TRBV3-2 NA NA
CATPGTGTNQPQHF TGTGCCACCCCGGGGACAGGGACCAATCAGCCCCAGCATTTT TRBJ1-5 TRBV6-5 TRBD1 once
CALSRGEAETQYF TGTGCCCTGTCTCGGGGTGAGGCAGAGACCCAGTACTTC TRBJ2-5 TRBV30 NA NA
CASSPTRDRDGYTF TGTGCCAGCTCACCAACCCGGGACAGAGATGGCTACACCTTC TRBJ1-2 TRBV18 TRBD1 NA
CASKRSGTGSSGANVLTF TGTGCCAGCAAGAGGTCCGGGACAGGGTCCTCTGGGGCCAACGTCCTGACTTTC TRBJ2-6 TRBV27 TRBD1 NA
CASSLSAGTNSPLHF TGTGCCAGCAGCTTAAGTGCCGGGACAAATTCACCCCTCCACTTT TRBJ1-6 TRBV11-2 NA NA
CASSYPAGGAFPSPLHF TGTGCCAGCAGTTACCCCGCAGGGGGCGCTTTCCCTTCACCCCTCCACTTT TRBJ1-6 TRBV6-2/TRBV6-3 TRBD1 NA
CASSILRGNGYTF TGTGCCAGTAGTATCCTCAGGGGGAATGGCTACACCTTC TRBJ1-2 TRBV19 TRBD1 few
CASSLAPRGTGELFF TGTGCCAGCAGCCTAGCGCCACGCGGCACCGGGGAGCTGTTTTTT TRBJ2-2 TRBV3-1/TRBV3-2 NA NA
CAISQDRAGNTIYF TGTGCCATCAGTCAAGACAGGGCTGGAAACACCATATATTTT TRBJ1-3 TRBV10-3 TRBD1 NA
CASSTGTGVPPLHF TGTGCCAGCAGTACCGGGACAGGGGTGCCACCCCTCCACTTT TRBJ1-6 TRBV2 TRBD1 NA
CASTQGRSNEQFF TGTGCCAGTACCCAGGGTCGGAGTAATGAGCAGTTCTTC TRBJ2-1 TRBV19 NA NA
CASSRGLAGDNEQFF TGTGCCAGCAGCCGGGGGCTAGCGGGCGACAATGAGCAGTTCTTC TRBJ2-1 TRBV7-2 TRBD2 NA
CASRGRGPDEQFF TGTGCCAGCAGAGGCAGGGGGCCCGATGAGCAGTTCTTC TRBJ2-1 TRBV6-5 TRBD1 NA
CASRLHSGTGSYEQYF TGTGCCAGCAGACTACACTCCGGGACAGGGTCCTACGAGCAGTACTTC TRBJ2-7 TRBV6-6 TRBD1 NA
CASSQYRGRGSPLHF TGTGCCAGCAGCCAATATAGGGGGCGAGGTTCACCCCTCCACTTT TRBJ1-6 TRBV3-1/TRBV3-2 TRBD1 NA
CSARVSEKLFF TGCAGTGCTAGAGTGAGCGAAAAACTGTTTTTT TRBJ1-4 TRBV20-1 NA NA
CATSEGSDLQPQHF TGTGCCACCAGTGAAGGGAGCGATCTTCAGCCCCAGCATTTT TRBJ1-5 TRBV24-1 NA NA
CASSEQGRGEKLFF TGTGCCAGCAGTGAACAGGGTAGAGGAGAAAAACTGTTTTTT TRBJ1-4 TRBV6-1 NA once
CASSPNTVNEQFF TGTGCCAGCAGCCCGAATACGGTCAATGAGCAGTTCTTC TRBJ2-1 TRBV3-1/TRBV3-2 NA NA
CASSLRNRDGYTF TGTGCCAGCAGCTTAAGGAACAGGGATGGCTACACCTTC TRBJ1-2 TRBV7-8 NA NA
CAWATGLGEKLFF TGTGCCTGGGCGACAGGGTTGGGTGAAAAACTGTTTTTT TRBJ1-4 TRBV30 TRBD1 NA
CASSLIGGLGYTF TGTGCCAGCTCCCTGATCGGGGGTCTTGGCTACACCTTC TRBJ1-2 TRBV18 NA NA
CASSLADSFTGELFF TGTGCCAGCAGCTTAGCTGACAGTTTTACCGGGGAGCTGTTTTTT TRBJ2-2 TRBV7-9 NA NA
CASSLGPDRVGTDTQYF TGTGCCAGCAGCTTAGGACCCGACAGGGTGGGGACAGATACGCAGTATTTT TRBJ2-3 TRBV7-2 TRBD1 NA
CASSQTSMSGNSPLHF TGTGCCAGCAGCCAAACTTCGATGTCGGGGAATTCACCCCTCCACTTT TRBJ1-6 TRBV9 NA once
CASTTQGRTEAFF TGTGCCAGCACGACACAGGGGAGGACTGAAGCTTTCTTT TRBJ1-1 TRBV6-5 TRBD1 NA
CASRRDRDTEAFF TGTGCCAGCAGACGTGACAGAGACACTGAAGCTTTCTTT TRBJ1-1 TRBV7-3 NA NA
CASWGLQGMDGYTF TGTGCCAGTTGGGGACTACAGGGAATGGATGGCTACACCTTC TRBJ1-2 TRBV19 NA NA
CASLSRAGRYEQYF TGTGCCAGCCTATCGCGGGCAGGACGGTACGAGCAGTACTTC TRBJ2-7 TRBV5-6 NA NA
CASSTTGGAGTGELFF TGTGCCAGCAGCACCACAGGGGGCGCGGGCACCGGGGAGCTGTTTTTT TRBJ2-2 TRBV5-5 TRBD1 NA
CASSLTGQGSYTEAFF TGCGCCAGCAGCCTGACGGGACAGGGGTCTTACACTGAAGCTTTCTTT TRBJ1-1 TRBV4-1 TRBD1 NA
CASRSGGTLNTEAFF TGTGCCAGCAGGAGCGGGGGGACCCTGAACACTGAAGCTTTCTTT TRBJ1-1 TRBV27 NA NA
CASSAGYYGYTF TGTGCCAGCAGTGCAGGGTACTATGGCTACACCTTC TRBJ1-2 TRBV2 NA NA
CASSVQGSSYNEQFF TGTGCCAGCAGCGTACAGGGAAGCTCCTACAATGAGCAGTTCTTC TRBJ2-1 TRBV7-9 NA NA
CAISELGQSNTEAFF TGTGCCATCAGTGAGTTGGGACAGTCGAACACTGAAGCTTTCTTT TRBJ1-1 TRBV10-3 TRBD1 NA
CASGRGDRRDSPLHF TGTGCCAGTGGTCGAGGGGACAGAAGGGATTCACCCCTCCACTTT TRBJ1-6 TRBV27 TRBD1 NA
CASSIVAGTTEAFF TGTGCCAGTAGTATAGTAGCGGGGACCACTGAAGCTTTCTTT TRBJ1-1 TRBV19 NA NA
CASSLRGGNQPQHF TGTGCCAGCAGCCTCCGGGGAGGGAATCAGCCCCAGCATTTT TRBJ1-5 TRBV6-2/TRBV6-3 NA once
CASSPDRARAYEQYF TGTGCCAGCAGCCCAGACAGAGCTAGGGCCTACGAGCAGTACTTC TRBJ2-7 TRBV6-5 NA NA
CASSLDPGGPSRYF TGTGCCAGCAGCTTGGATCCAGGGGGGCCCAGTCGGTACTTC TRBJ2-5 TRBV5-4 NA NA
CASSLPRLAMETQYF TGTGCCAGCAGCCTACCGAGACTAGCGATGGAGACCCAGTACTTC TRBJ2-5 TRBV7-6 TRBD2 NA
CSVGDPMSNQPQHF TGCAGCGTCGGAGACCCCATGTCCAATCAGCCCCAGCATTTT TRBJ1-5 TRBV29-1 NA NA
CASSTLEHDTEAFF TGTGCCAGTAGTACCCTAGAGCACGACACTGAAGCTTTCTTT TRBJ1-1 TRBV19 NA NA
CASSSTGQFDYTF TGTGCCAGCAGCAGTACCGGACAATTTGACTACACCTTC TRBJ1-2 TRBV5-6 NA NA
CASSPSGGRTDTQYF TGTGCCAGCAGCCCGTCGGGGGGCCGCACAGATACGCAGTATTTT TRBJ2-3 TRBV3-1/TRBV3-2 NA NA
CASSLAERVSGAFF TGTGCCAGCAGCTTAGCCGAGAGGGTATCTGGAGCTTTCTTT TRBJ1-1 TRBV7-2 NA NA
CASSAGAVTGELFF TGTGCCAGCAGCGCAGGAGCGGTCACCGGGGAGCTGTTTTTT TRBJ2-2 TRBV7-2 NA NA
CASSPRGSGELFF TGTGCCAGCAGCCCAAGGGGGAGCGGGGAGCTGTTTTTT TRBJ2-2 TRBV14 NA NA
CSVGGQWGYTF TGCAGCGTTGGAGGGCAGTGGGGCTACACCTTC TRBJ1-2 TRBV29-1 NA NA
CASSLRGGAYNEQFF TGTGCCAGCAGTTTAAGGGGGGGGGCCTACAATGAGCAGTTCTTC TRBJ2-1 TRBV27 NA NA
CASSLKPRGTGDEKLFF TGTGCCAGCAGCTTAAAACCCCGTGGGACAGGGGATGAAAAACTGTTTTTT TRBJ1-4 TRBV7-3 TRBD1 NA
CATSDSNEKLFF TGTGCCACCAGTGACTCCAATGAAAAACTGTTTTTT TRBJ1-4 TRBV24-1 NA NA